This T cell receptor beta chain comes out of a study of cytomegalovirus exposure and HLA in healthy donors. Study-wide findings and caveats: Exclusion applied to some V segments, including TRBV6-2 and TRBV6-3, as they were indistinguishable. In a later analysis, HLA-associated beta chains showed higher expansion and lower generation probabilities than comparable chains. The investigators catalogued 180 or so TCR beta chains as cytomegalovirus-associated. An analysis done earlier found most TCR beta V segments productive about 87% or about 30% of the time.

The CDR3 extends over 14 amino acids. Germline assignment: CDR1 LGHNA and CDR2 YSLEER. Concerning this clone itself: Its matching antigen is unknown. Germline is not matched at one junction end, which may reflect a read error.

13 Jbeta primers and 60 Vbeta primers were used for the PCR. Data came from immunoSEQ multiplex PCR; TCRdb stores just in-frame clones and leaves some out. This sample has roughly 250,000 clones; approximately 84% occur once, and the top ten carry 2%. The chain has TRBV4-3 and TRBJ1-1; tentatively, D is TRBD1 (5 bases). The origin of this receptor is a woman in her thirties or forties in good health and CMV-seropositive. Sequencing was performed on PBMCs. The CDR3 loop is CASSQDWGGTEAFF. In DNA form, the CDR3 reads TGCGCCAGCAGCCAAGATTGGGGGGGGACTGAGGCTTTCTTT.